The T cell receptor beta chain described here comes from a study of technical replicates of blood from several donors. This table comes from immunoSEQ multiplex PCR, and its TCRdb copy is limited to in-frame clones, with some not included. The table shows 65,000 to 90,000 clones, with 85% to 95% occurring only once. This CDR3 has 15 amino acids. The germline gives CDR1 MDHEN, CDR2 SYDVKM. V was clipped by 5 bases and J by 1 base; unmatched bases: 4. The sequence came from a human donor in good health. The V gene is TRBV28, the J gene TRBJ1-5; 8 bases are shared with TRBD1. Sequencing was done on a sample of T cells isolated from PBMCs. CDR3 sequence: CASSMYRGSNQPQHF. The CDR3, as DNA: TGTGCCAGCAGTATGTACAGGGGGAGCAATCAGCCCCAGCATTTT.